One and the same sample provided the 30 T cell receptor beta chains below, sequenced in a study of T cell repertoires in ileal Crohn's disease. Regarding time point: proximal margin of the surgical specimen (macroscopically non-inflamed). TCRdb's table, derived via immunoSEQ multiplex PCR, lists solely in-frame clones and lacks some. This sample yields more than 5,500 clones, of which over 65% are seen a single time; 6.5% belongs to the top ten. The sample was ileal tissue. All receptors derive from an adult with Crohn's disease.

DNA of the CDR3: TGTGCCAGCAAGACAGGGAGCTCTGGGGCCAACGTCCTGACTTTC. It encodes CASKTGSSGANVLTF. This chain joins TRBV6-1 and TRBJ2-6, with 7 bases that match TRBD1. The length of the CDR3 is 15 residues. V shed 7 bases, J shed 0 bases, and the junction held 3 bases outside the gene matches. CDR1 is MNHNS and CDR2 is SASEGT in the germline V gene.

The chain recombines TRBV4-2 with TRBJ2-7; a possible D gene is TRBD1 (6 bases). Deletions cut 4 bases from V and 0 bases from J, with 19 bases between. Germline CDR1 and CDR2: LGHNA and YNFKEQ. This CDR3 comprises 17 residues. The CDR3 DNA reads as TGTGCCAGCAGCCTTACCCGGTCCGGGACAACCTCCTACGAGCAGTACTTC. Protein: CASSLTRSGTTSYEQYF.

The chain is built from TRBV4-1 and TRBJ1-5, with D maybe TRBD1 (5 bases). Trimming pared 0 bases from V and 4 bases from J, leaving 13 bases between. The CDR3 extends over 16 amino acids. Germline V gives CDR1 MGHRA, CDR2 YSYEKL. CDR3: CASSQEGRGGNQPQHF. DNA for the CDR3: TGCGCCAGCAGCCAAGAAGGTAGGGGCGGTAATCAGCCCCAGCATTTT.

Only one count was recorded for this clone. CDR3 amino acids: CASSLGSTGSNQPQHF. The CDR3 bases are TGTGCCAGCAGTCTCGGTTCGACGGGGAGCAATCAGCCCCAGCATTTT. The chain joins TRBV27 to TRBJ1-5; no clear D. V was trimmed by 5 bases and J by 1 base, leaving 15 bases between them. The CDR3 consists of 16 residues. Per germline, CDR1 MNHEY and CDR2 SMNVEV (reference sequence).

The CDR3 loop is CAGRMGNTGELFF. CDR3 sequence (DNA): TGTGCCGGACGGATGGGGAACACCGGGGAGCTGTTTTTT. This chain links TRBV28 with TRBJ2-2, with D uncertain. The CDR3 has 13 amino acids. Deletions cut 11 bases from V and 1 base from J, with 11 bases between. Germline assignment: CDR1 MDHEN and CDR2 SYDVKM.

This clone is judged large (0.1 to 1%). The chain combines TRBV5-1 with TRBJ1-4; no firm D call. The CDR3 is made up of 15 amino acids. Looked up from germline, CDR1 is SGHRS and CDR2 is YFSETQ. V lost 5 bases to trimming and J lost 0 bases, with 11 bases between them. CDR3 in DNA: TGCGCCAGCAGTGATAACACCGCAACTAATGAAAAACTGTTTTTT. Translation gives CASSDNTATNEKLFF.

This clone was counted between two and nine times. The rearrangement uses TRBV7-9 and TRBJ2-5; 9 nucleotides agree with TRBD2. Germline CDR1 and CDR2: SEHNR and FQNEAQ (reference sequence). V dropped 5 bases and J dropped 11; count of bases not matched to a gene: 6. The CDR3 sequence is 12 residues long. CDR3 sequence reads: CASSAYSGGQYF. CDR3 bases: TGTGCCAGCAGCGCATATAGCGGGGGTCAGTACTTC.

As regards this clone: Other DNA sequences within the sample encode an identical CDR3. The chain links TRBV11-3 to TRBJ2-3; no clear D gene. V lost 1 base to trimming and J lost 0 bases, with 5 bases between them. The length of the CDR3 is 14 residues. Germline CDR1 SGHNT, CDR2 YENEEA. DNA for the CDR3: TGTGCCAGCAGCTTAGGGGCAAGCACAGATACGCAGTATTTT. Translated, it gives CASSLGASTDTQYF.

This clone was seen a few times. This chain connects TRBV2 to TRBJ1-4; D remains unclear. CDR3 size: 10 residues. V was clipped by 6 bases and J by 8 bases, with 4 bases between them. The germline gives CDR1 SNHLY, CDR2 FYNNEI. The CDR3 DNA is TGTGCCAGCAGGCAAGAAAAACTGTTTTTT. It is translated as CASRQEKLFF.

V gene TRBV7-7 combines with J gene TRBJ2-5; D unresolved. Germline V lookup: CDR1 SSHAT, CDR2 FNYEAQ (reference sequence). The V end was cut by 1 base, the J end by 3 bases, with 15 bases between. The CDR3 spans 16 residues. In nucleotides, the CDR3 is TGTGCCAGCAGCTTAGGAGTAGGCAGGACGGAAGAGACCCAGTACTTC. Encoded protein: CASSLGVGRTEETQYF. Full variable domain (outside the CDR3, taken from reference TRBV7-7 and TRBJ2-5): GAGVSQSPRYKVTKRGQDVTLRCDPISSHATLYWYQQALGQGPEFLTYFNYEAQPDKSGLPSDRFSAERPEGSISTLTIQRTEQRDSAMYRCASSLGVGRTEETQYFGPGTRLLVL.

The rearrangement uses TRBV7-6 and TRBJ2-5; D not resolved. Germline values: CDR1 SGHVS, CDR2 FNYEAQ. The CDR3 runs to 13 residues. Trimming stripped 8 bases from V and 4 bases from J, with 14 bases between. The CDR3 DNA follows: TGTGCCAGCGACGGACCCAAGGGAGAGACCCAGTACTTC. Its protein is CASDGPKGETQYF.

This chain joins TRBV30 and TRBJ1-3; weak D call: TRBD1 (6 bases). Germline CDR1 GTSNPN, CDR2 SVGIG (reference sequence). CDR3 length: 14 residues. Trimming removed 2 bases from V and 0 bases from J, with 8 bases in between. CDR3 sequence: CAWSTGFSGNTIYF. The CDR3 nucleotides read TGTGCCTGGAGTACAGGGTTCTCTGGAAACACCATATATTTT. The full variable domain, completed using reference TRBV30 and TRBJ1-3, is SQTIHQWPATLVQPVGSPLSLECTVEGTSNPNLYWYRQAAGRGLQLLFYSVGIGQISSEVPQNLSASRPQDRQFILSSKKLLLSDSGFYLCAWSTGFSGNTIYFGEGSWLTVV.

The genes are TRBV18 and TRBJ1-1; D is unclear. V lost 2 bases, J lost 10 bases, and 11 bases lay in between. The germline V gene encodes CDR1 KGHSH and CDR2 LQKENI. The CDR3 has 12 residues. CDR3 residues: CASSPGVDLAFF. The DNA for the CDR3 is TGTGCCAGCTCACCAGGAGTGGACCTAGCTTTCTTT.

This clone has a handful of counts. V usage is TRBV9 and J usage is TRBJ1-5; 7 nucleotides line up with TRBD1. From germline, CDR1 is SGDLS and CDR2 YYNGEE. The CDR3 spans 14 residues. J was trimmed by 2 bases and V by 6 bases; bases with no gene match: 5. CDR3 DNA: TGTGCCAGCAACGCAGGGGGGGGCAATCAGCCCCAGCATTTT. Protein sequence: CASNAGGGNQPQHF.

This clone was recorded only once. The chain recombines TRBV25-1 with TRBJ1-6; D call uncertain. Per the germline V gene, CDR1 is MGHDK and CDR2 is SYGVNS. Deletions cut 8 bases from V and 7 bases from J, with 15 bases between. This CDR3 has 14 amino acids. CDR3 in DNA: TGTGCCAGCGGACGGATGGCGGAAAATTCACCCCTCCACTTT. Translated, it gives CASGRMAENSPLHF.

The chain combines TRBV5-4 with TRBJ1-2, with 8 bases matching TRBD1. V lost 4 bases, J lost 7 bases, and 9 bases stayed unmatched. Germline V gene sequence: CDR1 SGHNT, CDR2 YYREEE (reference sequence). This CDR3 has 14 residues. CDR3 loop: CASSQGQGSFGYTF. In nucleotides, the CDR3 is TGTGCCAGCAGCCAAGGACAGGGAAGTTTTGGCTACACCTTC.

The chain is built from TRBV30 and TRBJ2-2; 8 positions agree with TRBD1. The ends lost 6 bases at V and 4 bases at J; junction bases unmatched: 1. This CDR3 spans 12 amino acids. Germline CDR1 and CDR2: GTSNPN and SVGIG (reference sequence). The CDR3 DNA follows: TGTGCCTGTACAGGGGGCACCGGGGAGCTGTTTTTT. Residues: CACTGGTGELFF.

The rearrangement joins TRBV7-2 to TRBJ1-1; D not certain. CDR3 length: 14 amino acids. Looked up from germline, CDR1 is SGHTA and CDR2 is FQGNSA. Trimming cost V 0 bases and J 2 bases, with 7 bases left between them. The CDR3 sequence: CASSLALANTEAFF. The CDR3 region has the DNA TGTGCCAGCAGCTTAGCCCTTGCAAACACTGAAGCTTTCTTT.

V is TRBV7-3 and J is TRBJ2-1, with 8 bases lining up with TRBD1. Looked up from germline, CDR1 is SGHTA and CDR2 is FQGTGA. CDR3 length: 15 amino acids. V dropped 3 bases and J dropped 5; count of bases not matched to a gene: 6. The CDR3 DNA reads TGTGCCAGCAGCTTGGATCAGGGGGCCCACAATGAGCAGTTCTTC. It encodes CASSLDQGAHNEQFF.

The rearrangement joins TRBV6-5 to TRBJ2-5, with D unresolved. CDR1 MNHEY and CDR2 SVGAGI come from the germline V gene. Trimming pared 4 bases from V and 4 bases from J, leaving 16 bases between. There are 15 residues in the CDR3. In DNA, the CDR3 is TGTGCCAGCAGTTCTTCAATGGTGAGGTCAGAGACCCAGTACTTC. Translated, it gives CASSSSMVRSETQYF.

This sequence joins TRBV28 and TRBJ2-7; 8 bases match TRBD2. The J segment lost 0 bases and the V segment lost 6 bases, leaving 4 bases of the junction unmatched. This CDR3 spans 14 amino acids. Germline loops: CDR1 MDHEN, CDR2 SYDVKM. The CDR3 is CASSRTSGSYEQYF. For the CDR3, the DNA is TGTGCCAGCAGCCGTACTAGCGGCTCCTACGAGCAGTACTTC.

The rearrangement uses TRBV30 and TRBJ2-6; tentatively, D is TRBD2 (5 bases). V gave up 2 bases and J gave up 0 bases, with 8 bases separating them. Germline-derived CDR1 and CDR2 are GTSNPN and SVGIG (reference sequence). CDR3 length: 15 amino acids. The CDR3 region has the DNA TGTGCCTGGAGTTACGGGGTCTCTGGGGCCAACGTCCTGACTTTC. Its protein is CAWSYGVSGANVLTF. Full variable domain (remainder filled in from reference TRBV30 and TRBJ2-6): SQTIHQWPATLVQPVGSPLSLECTVEGTSNPNLYWYRQAAGRGLQLLFYSVGIGQISSEVPQNLSASRPQDRQFILSSKKLLLSDSGFYLCAWSYGVSGANVLTFGAGSRLTVL.

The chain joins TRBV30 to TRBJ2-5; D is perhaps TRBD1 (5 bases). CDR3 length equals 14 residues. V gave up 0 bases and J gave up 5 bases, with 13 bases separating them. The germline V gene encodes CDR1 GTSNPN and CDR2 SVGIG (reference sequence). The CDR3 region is CAWSVGQGGETQYF. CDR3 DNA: TGTGCCTGGAGTGTAGGGCAGGGTGGGGAGACCCAGTACTTC.

This CDR3 is CASHDSAPYEQYF. Here the CDR3 DNA reads TGCGCCAGCCACGACAGTGCCCCCTACGAGCAGTACTTC. The V and J genes are TRBV5-1 and TRBJ2-7; tentatively, D is TRBD1 (5 bases). The CDR3 contains 13 residues. The V gene lost 7 bases and the J gene lost 2 bases, with 13 bases spanning the gap. Germline CDR1 and CDR2: SGHRS and YFSETQ.

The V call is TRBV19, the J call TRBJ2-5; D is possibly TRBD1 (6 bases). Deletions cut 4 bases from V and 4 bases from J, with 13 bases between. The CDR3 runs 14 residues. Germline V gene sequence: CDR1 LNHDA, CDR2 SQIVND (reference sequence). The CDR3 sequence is CASSTRQGIETQYF. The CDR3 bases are TGTGCCAGTAGTACACGCCAGGGGATAGAGACCCAGTACTTC.

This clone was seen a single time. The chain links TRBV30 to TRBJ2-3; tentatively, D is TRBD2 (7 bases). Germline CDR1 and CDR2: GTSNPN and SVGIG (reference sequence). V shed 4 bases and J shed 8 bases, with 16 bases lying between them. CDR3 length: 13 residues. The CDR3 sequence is CAWKIGGAGTQYF. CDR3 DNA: TGTGCCTGGAAAATTGGGGGGGCCGGTACGCAGTATTTT.

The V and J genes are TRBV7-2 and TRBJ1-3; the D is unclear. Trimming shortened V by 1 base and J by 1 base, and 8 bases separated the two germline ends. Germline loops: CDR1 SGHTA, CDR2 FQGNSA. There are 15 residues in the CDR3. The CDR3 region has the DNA TGTGCCAGCAGCTTAGGAAGCGGGTCTGGAAACACCATATATTTT. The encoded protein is CASSLGSGSGNTIYF.

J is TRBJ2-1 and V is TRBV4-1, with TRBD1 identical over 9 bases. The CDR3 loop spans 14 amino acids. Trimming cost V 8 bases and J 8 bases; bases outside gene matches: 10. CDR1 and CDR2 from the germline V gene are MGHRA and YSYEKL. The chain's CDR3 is CASGREDRGHEQFF. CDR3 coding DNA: TGCGCCAGCGGGAGGGAGGACAGGGGTCATGAGCAGTTCTTC.

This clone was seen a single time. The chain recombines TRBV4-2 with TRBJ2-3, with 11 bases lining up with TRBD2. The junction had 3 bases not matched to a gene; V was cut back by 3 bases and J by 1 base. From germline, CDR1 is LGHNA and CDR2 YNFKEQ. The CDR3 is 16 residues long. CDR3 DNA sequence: TGTGCCAGCAGCCATCTACTAGCGGGGGGCACAGATACGCAGTATTTT. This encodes CASSHLLAGGTDTQYF.

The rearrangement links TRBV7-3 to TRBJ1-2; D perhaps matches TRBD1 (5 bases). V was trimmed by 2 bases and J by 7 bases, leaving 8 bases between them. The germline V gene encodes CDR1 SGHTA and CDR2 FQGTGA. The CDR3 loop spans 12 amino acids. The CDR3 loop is CASSLEGFGYTF. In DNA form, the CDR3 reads TGTGCCAGCAGCTTAGAGGGGTTTGGCTACACCTTC.